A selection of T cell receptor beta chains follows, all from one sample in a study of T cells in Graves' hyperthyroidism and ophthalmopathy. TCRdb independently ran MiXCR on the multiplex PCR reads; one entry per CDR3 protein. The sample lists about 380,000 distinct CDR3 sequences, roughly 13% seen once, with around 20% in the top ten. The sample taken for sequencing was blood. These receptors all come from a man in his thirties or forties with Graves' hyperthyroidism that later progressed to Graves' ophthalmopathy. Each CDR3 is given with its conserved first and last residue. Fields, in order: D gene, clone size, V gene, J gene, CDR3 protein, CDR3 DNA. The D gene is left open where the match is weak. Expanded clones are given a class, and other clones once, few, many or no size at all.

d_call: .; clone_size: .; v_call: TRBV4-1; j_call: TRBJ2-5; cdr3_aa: CASSHRQVQETQYF; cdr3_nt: TGCGCCAGCAGCCACCGACAGGTACAAGAGACCCAGTACTTC
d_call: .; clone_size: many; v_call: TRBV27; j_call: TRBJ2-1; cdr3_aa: CASSLRGSPYNEQFF; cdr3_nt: TGTGCCAGCAGTTTACGGGGGAGTCCCTACAATGAGCAGTTCTTC
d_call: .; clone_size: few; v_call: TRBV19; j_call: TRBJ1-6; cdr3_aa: CASTTRIGALNSPLHF; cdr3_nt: TGTGCCAGTACTACTAGGATCGGGGCACTTAATTCACCCCTCCACTTT
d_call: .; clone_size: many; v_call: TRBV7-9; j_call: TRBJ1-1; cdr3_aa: CASSTIRAGRENTEAFF; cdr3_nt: TGTGCCAGCAGCACCATCCGGGCAGGACGAGAGAACACTGAAGCTTTCTTT
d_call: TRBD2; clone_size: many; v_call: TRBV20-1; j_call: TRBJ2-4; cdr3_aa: CSARGFSGVSPDIQYF; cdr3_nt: TGCAGTGCTAGAGGGTTTAGCGGGGTTAGTCCGGACATTCAGTACTTC
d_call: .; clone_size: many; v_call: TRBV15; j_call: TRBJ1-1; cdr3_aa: CATSSPGTLNTEAFF; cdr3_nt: TGTGCCACCAGCAGCCCCGGGACATTGAACACTGAAGCTTTCTTT
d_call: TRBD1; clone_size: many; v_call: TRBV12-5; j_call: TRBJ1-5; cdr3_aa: CASGLGQGHNQPQHF; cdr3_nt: TGTGCTAGTGGTTTGGGACAGGGGCACAATCAGCCCCAGCATTTT
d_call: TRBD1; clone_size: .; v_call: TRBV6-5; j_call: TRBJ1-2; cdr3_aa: CASSYPPEDRRGYGYTF; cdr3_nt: TGTGCCAGCAGTTACCCGCCGGAGGACAGGAGAGGCTATGGCTACACCTTC
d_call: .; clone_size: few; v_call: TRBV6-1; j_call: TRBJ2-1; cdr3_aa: CASSDGRAYNEQFF; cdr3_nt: TGTGCCAGCAGTGACGGGCGCGCCTACAATGAGCAGTTCTTC
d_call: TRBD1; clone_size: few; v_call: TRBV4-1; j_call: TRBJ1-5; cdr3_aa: CASSQERTDRGLGNQPQHF; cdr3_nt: TGCGCCAGCAGCCAAGAGAGGACCGACAGGGGGCTAGGCAATCAGCCCCAGCATTTT
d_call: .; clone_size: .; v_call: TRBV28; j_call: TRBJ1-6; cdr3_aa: CASKGGRMYSPLHF; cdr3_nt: TGTGCCAGCAAAGGTGGCAGGATGTATTCACCCCTCCACTTT
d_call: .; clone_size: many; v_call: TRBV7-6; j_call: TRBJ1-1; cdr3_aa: CASNLEGYTEAFF; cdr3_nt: TGTGCCAGCAACTTAGAAGGGTACACTGAAGCTTTCTTT
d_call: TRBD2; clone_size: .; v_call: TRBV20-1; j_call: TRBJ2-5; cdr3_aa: CSASSVRGGTETQYF; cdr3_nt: TGCAGTGCTTCCTCGGTCCGGGGGGGGACAGAGACCCAGTACTTC
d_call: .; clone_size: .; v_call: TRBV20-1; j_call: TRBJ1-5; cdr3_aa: CSASTGSDQPQHF; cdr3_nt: TGCAGTGCATCGACCGGGTCCGATCAGCCCCAGCATTTT
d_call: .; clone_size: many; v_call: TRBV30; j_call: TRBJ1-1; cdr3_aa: CAWTLTGRNTEAFF; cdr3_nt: TGTGCCTGGACCCTAACAGGGAGGAACACTGAAGCTTTCTTT
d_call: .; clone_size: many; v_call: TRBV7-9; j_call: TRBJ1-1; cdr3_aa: CASRHAGAMLRPEAFF; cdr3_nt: TGTGCCAGCAGGCACGCTGGGGCGATGCTCCGGCCTGAAGCTTTCTTT
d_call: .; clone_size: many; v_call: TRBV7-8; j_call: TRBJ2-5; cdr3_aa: CASRLIYTGYQETQYF; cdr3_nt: TGTGCCAGCAGGCTCATTTACACAGGGTACCAAGAGACCCAGTACTTC
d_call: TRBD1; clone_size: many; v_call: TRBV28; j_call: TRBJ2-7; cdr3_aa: CASSETGQGAYEQYF; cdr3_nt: TGTGCCAGCAGTGAGACGGGACAGGGGGCATACGAGCAGTACTTC
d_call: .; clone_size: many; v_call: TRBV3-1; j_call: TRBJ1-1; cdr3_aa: CASSLSTDREAFF; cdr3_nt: TGTGCCAGCAGCCTCAGTACCGACAGGGAAGCTTTCTTT
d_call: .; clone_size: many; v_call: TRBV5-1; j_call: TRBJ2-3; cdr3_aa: CASSLVPAGDTQYF; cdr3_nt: TGCGCCAGCAGCTTGGTGCCAGCAGGGGATACGCAGTATTTT
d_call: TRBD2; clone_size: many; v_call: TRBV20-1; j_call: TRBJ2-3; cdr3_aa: CSAIKRGLTDTQYF; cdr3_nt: TGCAGTGCCATTAAGCGGGGTCTCACAGATACGCAGTATTTT
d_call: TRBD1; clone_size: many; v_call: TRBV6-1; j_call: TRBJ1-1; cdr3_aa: CASRKQGRTEAFF; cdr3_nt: TGTGCCAGCAGAAAACAGGGGCGCACTGAAGCTTTCTTT